Below, 10 T cell receptor beta chains from the same sample are listed, as sequenced in a study of STAT5B mutations in CD4+ large granular lymphocyte leukemia. The method was immunoSEQ multiplex PCR; TCRdb's version includes in-frame clones alone and lacks a portion of them. The table has 25,000 to 35,000 clones, approximately 81% seen once. The sequencing input was CD4+ T cells from blood buffy coats. The receptors come from a human donor in good health.

The CDR3 DNA follows: TGCGCCAGCAGCTTGGCCGGGCGTTCACCCCTCCACTTT. Encoded protein: CASSLAGRSPLHF. The J gene is TRBJ1-6, the V gene TRBV5-1; no reliable D call. The CDR3 loop spans 13 amino acids. Trimming cost V 0 bases and J 9 bases, with 7 bases left between them. Germline values: CDR1 SGHRS, CDR2 YFSETQ. Filled out from reference TRBV5-1 and TRBJ1-6, the complete variable domain reads KAGVTQTPRYLIKTRGQQVTLSCSPISGHRSVSWYQQTPGQGLQFLFEYFSETQRNKGNFPGRFSGRQFSNSRSEMNVSTLELGDSALYLCASSLAGRSPLHFGNGTRLTVT.

This chain joins TRBV7-9 and TRBJ2-5; D possibly uses TRBD1 or TRBD2 (5 bases each). The CDR3 is 14 residues long. Between the trimmed V and J ends, which lost 8 bases and 4 bases, there was a span of 17 bases. Germline V gives CDR1 SEHNR, CDR2 FQNEAQ (reference sequence). The CDR3 sequence: CASRSGATRETQYF. DNA for the CDR3: TGTGCCAGCCGGTCCGGGGCTACTCGAGAGACCCAGTACTTC.

This clone appeared a few times. The rearrangement joins TRBV14 to TRBJ1-1; D gene unclear. The CDR3 consists of 15 residues. Trimming took off 2 bases at V and 5 bases at J, with 15 bases between the two ends. The germline V gene encodes CDR1 SGHDN and CDR2 FVKESK. The chain's CDR3 is CASSQWRTPRTEAFF. In DNA, the CDR3 is TGTGCCAGCAGCCAATGGCGGACCCCGAGGACTGAAGCTTTCTTT.

V gene TRBV2 combines with J gene TRBJ2-6; 11 bases fit TRBD2. V dropped 7 bases and J dropped 0; count of bases not matched to a gene: 14. Germline values: CDR1 SNHLY, CDR2 FYNNEI. The CDR3 runs to 20 residues. Here the CDR3 DNA reads TGTGCCAGCAAGACTAGCGGGAACGCTATGGACCTCTCTGGGGCCAACGTCCTGACTTTC. This gives the protein CASKTSGNAMDLSGANVLTF.

This clone was seen only a few times. The genes are TRBV9 and TRBJ1-3, with 7 bases that match TRBD1. This CDR3 region has 14 residues. The germline CDR1 and CDR2 sequences are SGDLS and YYNGEE. V was clipped by 3 bases and J by 4 bases; unmatched bases: 4. As DNA, the CDR3 is TGTGCCAGCAGCGCGACAGGGTTCGGAAACACCATATATTTT. It encodes CASSATGFGNTIYF.

V is TRBV5-6 and J is TRBJ1-4; D not certain. Trimming cost V 1 base and J 3 bases, with 10 bases left between them. CDR3 length: 15 residues. Germline values: CDR1 SGHDT, CDR2 YYEEEE. The CDR3 sequence is CASSLLAAANEKLFF. CDR3 nucleotides: TGTGCCAGCAGCTTGTTGGCGGCAGCTAATGAAAAACTGTTTTTT.

This clone appeared once. The rearrangement joins TRBV18 to TRBJ2-3, with D maybe TRBD2 (5 bases). CDR3 length equals 13 residues. Trimming shortened V by 2 bases and J by 4 bases, and 7 bases separated the two germline ends. Germline-derived CDR1 and CDR2 are KGHSH and LQKENI. CDR3 sequence reads: CASSPTSPDTQYF. In nucleotides, the CDR3 is TGTGCCAGCTCACCAACTAGTCCAGATACGCAGTATTTT.

This rearrangement joins TRBV10-3 to TRBJ1-2; the D is unclear. Germline V gene data show CDR1 as ENHRY and CDR2 as SYGVKD. V was cut by 7 bases and J by 2 bases, with 17 bases left in between. The CDR3 runs 15 residues. The CDR3 spells CAITRDTGQNYGYTF. DNA for the CDR3: TGTGCCATCACTCGAGACACCGGGCAAAACTATGGCTACACCTTC.

The V and J genes are TRBV29-1 and TRBJ1-2; D gene unclear. Germline loops: CDR1 SQVTM, CDR2 ANQGSEA. Trimming removed 7 bases at V and 3 bases at J, with 21 bases between. The CDR3 length is 15 residues. CDR3 nucleotide sequence: TGCAGCGCGGTTGATATACATGCCGGGGACTATGGCTACACCTTC. It translates to CSAVDIHAGDYGYTF. The variable domain in full, with the rest retrieved from reference TRBV29-1 and TRBJ1-2, is SAVISQKPSRDICQRGTSLTIQCQVDSQVTMMFWYRQQPGQSLTLIATANQGSEATYESGFVIDKFPISRPNLTFSTLTVSNMSPEDSSIYLCSAVDIHAGDYGYTFGSGTRLTVV.

The chain couples TRBV7-9 to TRBJ1-4, with 7 bases identical to TRBD1. The V and J ends lost 2 bases and 7 bases, in that order; junction bases with no gene match: 10. From germline, CDR1 is SEHNR and CDR2 FQNEAQ (reference sequence). This CDR3 spans 16 amino acids. CDR3 in DNA: TGTGCCAGCAGCTTAAGCTCGACAGGGCGGAGTGAAAAACTGTTTTTT. It codes for CASSLSSTGRSEKLFF.